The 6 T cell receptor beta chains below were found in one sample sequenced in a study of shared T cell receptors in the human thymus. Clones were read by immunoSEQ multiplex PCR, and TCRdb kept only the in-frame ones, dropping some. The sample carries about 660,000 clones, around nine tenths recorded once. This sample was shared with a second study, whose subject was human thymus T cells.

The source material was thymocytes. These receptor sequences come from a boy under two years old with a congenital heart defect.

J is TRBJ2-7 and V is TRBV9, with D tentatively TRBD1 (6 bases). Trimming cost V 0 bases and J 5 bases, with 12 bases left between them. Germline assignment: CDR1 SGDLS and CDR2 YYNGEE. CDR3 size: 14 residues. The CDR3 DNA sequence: TGTGCCAGCAGCGTAGCTCAGGGGACCCACGAGCAGTACTTC. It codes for CASSVAQGTHEQYF.

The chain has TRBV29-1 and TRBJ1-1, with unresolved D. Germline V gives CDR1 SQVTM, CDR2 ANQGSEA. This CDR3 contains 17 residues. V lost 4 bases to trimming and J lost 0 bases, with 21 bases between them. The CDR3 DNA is TGCAGCGTTGTAACGTTCGCGACTCTACGCATGAACACTGAAGCTTTCTTT. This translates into CSVVTFATLRMNTEAFF.

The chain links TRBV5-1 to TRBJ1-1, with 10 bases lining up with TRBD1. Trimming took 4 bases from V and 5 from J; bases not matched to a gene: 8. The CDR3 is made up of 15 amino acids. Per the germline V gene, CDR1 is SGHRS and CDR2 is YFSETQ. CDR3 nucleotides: TGCGCCAGCAGCGCGGACAGGGGGGGGAAGACTGAAGCTTTCTTT. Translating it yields CASSADRGGKTEAFF.

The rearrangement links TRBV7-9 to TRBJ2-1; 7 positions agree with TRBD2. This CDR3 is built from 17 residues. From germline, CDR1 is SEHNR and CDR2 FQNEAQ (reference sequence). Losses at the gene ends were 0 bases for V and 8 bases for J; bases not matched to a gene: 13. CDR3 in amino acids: CASSLAASGLFTDEQFF. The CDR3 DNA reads TGTGCCAGCAGCTTAGCGGCTAGCGGCTTATTCACGGATGAGCAGTTCTTC.

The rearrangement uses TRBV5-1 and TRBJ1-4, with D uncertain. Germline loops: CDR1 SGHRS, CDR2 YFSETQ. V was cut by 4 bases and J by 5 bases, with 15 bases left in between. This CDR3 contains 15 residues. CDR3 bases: TGCGCCAGCAGCCGGGTCTGGGGAGGAAATGAAAAACTGTTTTTT. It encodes CASSRVWGGNEKLFF.

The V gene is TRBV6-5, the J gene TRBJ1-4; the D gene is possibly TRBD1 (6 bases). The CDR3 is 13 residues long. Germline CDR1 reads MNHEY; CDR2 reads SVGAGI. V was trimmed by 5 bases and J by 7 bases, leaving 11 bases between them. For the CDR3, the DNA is TGTGCCAGCAGTAATCAGGGGAGTGAAAAACTGTTTTTT. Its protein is CASSNQGSEKLFF.